This TCR beta chain came from a study of T cell responses to AZD1222 COVID-19 vaccine. Germline values: CDR1 SGHRS, CDR2 YFSETQ. The CDR3 runs to 15 residues. V lost 4 bases, J lost 8 bases, and 11 bases stayed unmatched. Second-dose timings of about 4 or about 12 weeks were pooled. Notes on the study in general: The repertoires were collected only after the peak T cell response. Nearly half of spike-specific TCRs reportedly target unmutated variant regions.

Using immunoSEQ multiplex PCR, the repertoire was profiled, and TCRdb retains in-frame clones only, with some absent. The sample carries 130,000 to 150,000 clones, just over 90% recorded once. As regards this clone: Its cognate antigen is unknown.

This receptor was identified in an adult who received the AZD1222 COVID-19 vaccine. Source: peripheral blood, taken 28 days after the second AZD1222 dose. The J gene is TRBJ1-4, the V gene TRBV5-1, with 7 bases matching TRBD1. In DNA, the CDR3 is TGCGCCAGCAGCCCGGGACAGAGCAAAAGGGAAAAACTGTTTTTT. Translating it yields CASSPGQSKREKLFF.